This note documents a single T cell receptor (beta chain) sequence. The CDR3 covers 15 residues. V was clipped by 3 bases and J by 5 bases; unmatched bases: 4. Germline CDR1 and CDR2: KGHSH and LQKENI. Residents of 20 to 25 US areas, aged about 18 to 89 years, made up the participants. These data belong to a study of blood T cell repertoires in COVID-19. Only in-frame clones appear in the TCRdb table, and some are missing; sequencing was by immunoSEQ multiplex PCR. Found here are 330,000 or so clones, about 92% of them singletons; the top ten hold roughly 18%. The genes are TRBV18 and TRBJ1-6; 7 bases are a match to TRBD1. This receptor was taken from a woman aged 25 to 39 who had recovered from COVID-19. The material sequenced was PBMCs or T cells enriched from blood (not recorded which). The CDR3 nucleotides are TGTGCCAGCTCACCCGGACAGGCTGATAATTCACCCCTCCACTTT. It is translated as CASSPGQADNSPLHF. The full variable domain, its missing parts supplied by reference TRBV18 and TRBJ1-6, is NAGVMQNPRHLVRRRGQEARLRCSPMKGHSHVYWYRQLPEEGLKFMVYLQKENIIDESGMPKERFSAEFPKEGPSILRIQQVVRGDSAAYFCASSPGQADNSPLHFGNGTRLTVT.